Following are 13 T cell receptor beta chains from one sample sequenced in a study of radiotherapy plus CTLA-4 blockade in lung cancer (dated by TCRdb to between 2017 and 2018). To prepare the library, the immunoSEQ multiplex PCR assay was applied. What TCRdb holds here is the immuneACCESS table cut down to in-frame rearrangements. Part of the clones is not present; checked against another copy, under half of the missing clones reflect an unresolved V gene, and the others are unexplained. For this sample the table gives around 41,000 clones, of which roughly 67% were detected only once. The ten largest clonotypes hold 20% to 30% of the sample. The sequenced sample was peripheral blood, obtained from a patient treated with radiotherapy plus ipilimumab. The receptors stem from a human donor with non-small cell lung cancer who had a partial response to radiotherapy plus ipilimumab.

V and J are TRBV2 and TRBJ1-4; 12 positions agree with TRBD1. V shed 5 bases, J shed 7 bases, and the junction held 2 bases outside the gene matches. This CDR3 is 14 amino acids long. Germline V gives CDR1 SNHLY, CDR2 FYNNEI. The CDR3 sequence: CASSWDRGREKLFF. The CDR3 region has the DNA TGTGCCAGCAGTTGGGACAGGGGGCGTGAAAAACTGTTTTTT. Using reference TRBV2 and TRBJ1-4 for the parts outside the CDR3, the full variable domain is EPEVTQTPSHQVTQMGQEVILRCVPISNHLYFYWYRQILGQKVEFLVSFYNNEISEKSEIFDDQFSVERPDGSNFTLKIRSTKLEDSAMYFCASSWDRGREKLFFGSGTQLSVL.

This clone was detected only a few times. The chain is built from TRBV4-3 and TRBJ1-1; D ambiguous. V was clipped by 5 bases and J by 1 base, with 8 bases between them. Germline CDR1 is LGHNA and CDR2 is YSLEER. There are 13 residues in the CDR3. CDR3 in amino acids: CASSEGRNTEAFF. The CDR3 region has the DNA TGCGCCAGCAGCGAGGGAAGGAACACTGAAGCTTTCTTT.

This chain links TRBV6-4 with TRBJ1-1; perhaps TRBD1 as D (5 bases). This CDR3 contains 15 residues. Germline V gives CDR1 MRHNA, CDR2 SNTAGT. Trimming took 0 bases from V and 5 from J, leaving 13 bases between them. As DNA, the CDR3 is TGTGCCAGCAGTGACTCGAGTCGGGGGTGGACTGAAGCTTTCTTT. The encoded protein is CASSDSSRGWTEAFF.

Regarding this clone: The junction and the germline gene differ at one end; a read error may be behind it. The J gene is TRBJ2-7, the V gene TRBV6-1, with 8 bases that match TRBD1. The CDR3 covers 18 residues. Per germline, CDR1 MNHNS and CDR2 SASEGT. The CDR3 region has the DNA TGTGCCAGCAATGAAGGCAGGGGGCTGTTACCGCGGGACTACGAGCAGTACTTC. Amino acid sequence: CASNEGRGLLPRDYEQYF.

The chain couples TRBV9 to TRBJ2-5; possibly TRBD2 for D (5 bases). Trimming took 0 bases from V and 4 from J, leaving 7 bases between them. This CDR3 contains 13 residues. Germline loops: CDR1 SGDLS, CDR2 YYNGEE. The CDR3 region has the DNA TGTGCCAGCAGCGTAGGGACTTTAGAGACCCAGTACTTC. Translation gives CASSVGTLETQYF.

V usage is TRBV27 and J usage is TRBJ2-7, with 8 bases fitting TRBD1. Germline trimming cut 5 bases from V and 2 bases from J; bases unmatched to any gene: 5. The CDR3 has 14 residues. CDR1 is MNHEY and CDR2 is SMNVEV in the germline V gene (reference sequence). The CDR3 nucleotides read TGTGCCAGCAGTCACGGGACAGGCCCCTACGAGCAGTACTTC. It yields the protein CASSHGTGPYEQYF.

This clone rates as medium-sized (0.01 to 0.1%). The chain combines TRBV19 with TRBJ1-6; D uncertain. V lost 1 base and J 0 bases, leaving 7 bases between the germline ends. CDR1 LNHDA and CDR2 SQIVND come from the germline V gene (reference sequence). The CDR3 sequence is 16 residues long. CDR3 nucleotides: TGTGCCAGTAGTATAGTGGGCCTCTCCTATAATTCACCCCTCCACTTT. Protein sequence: CASSIVGLSYNSPLHF.

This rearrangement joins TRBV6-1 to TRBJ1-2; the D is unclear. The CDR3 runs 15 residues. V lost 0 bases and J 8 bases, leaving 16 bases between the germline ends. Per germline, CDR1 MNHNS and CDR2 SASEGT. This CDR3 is CASSEALTGRRGYTF. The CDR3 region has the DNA TGTGCCAGCAGTGAAGCGCTGACTGGTCGCCGGGGCTACACCTTC.

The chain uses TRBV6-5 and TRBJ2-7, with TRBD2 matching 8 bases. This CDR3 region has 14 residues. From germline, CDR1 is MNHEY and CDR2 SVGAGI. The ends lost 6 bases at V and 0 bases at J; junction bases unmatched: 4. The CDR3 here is CASSRAGVSYEQYF. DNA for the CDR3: TGTGCCAGCAGCCGAGCGGGAGTCTCCTACGAGCAGTACTTC.

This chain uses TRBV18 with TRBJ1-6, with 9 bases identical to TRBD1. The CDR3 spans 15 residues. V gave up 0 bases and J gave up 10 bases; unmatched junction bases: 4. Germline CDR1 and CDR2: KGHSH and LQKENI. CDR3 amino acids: CASSPPGQGLSPLHF. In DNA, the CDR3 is TGTGCCAGCTCACCACCGGGACAGGGACTCTCACCCCTCCACTTT. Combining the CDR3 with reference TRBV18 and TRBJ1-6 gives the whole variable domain NAGVMQNPRHLVRRRGQEARLRCSPMKGHSHVYWYRQLPEEGLKFMVYLQKENIIDESGMPKERFSAEFPKEGPSILRIQQVVRGDSAAYFCASSPPGQGLSPLHFGNGTRLTVT.

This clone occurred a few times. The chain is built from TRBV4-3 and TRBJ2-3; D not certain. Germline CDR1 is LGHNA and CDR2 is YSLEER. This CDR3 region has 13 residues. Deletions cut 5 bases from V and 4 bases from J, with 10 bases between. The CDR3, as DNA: TGCGCCAGCAGCAGAACGTCGGCAGATACGCAGTATTTT. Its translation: CASSRTSADTQYF.

CDR3 DNA: TGTGCCAGCTCCCGGGCAGGGGGAGAAAAACTGTTTTTT. Protein product: CASSRAGGEKLFF. This chain uses TRBV5-6 with TRBJ1-4; TRBD1 aligns across 7 bases. J was trimmed by 8 bases and V by 7 bases; bases with no gene match: 8. The CDR3 has 13 amino acids. CDR1 is SGHDT, CDR2 YYEEEE, per germline.

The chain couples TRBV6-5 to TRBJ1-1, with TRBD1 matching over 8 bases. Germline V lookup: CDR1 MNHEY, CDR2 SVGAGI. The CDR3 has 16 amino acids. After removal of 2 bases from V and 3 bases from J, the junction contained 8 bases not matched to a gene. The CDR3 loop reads CASSYQAQGADTEAFF. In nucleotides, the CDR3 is TGTGCCAGCAGTTACCAGGCGCAGGGGGCGGACACTGAAGCTTTCTTT.